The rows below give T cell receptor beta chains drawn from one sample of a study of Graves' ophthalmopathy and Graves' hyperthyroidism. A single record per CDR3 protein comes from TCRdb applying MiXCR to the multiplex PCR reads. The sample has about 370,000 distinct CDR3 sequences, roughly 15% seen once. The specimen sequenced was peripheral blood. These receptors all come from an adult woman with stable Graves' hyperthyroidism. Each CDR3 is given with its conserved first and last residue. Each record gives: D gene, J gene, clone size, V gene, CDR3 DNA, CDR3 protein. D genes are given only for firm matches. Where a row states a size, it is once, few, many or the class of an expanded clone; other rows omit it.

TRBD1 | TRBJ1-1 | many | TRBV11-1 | TGTGCCAGCAGCCCGCCCGGACAGGGTTTGAACACTGAAGCTTTCTTT | CASSPPGQGLNTEAFF
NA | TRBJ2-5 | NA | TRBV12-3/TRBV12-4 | TGTGCCAGCAGTCCAAGGACACGGGGGGAGACCCAGTACTTC | CASSPRTRGETQYF
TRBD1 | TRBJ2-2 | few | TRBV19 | TGTGCCAGTAGTTGGGACAGGGTGGAGGCCGGGGAGCTGTTTTTT | CASSWDRVEAGELFF
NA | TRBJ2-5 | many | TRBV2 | TGTGCCAGCAGTGCCCCCCCGACCCAAGAGACCCAGTACTTC | CASSAPPTQETQYF
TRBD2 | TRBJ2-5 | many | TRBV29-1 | TGCAGCGTTGAATATCCAGCGGGAGATCGAGAGACCCAGTACTTC | CSVEYPAGDRETQYF
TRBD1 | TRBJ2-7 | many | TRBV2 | TGTGCCAGCAAAGGACAGGTCTACGAGCAGTACTTC | CASKGQVYEQYF
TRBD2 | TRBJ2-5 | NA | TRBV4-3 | TGCGCCAGCAGCCAAGATTGGTCCAACGGACTAGCGGGAGGCCAAGAGACCCAGTACTTC | CASSQDWSNGLAGGQETQYF
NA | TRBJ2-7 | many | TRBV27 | TGTGCCAGCAGTCCCTTGGGTTCAAGAAACTCCTACGAGCAGTACTTC | CASSPLGSRNSYEQYF
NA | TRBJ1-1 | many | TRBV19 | TGTGCCAGCAGATTCGGTCCGAACACTGAAGCTTTCTTT | CASRFGPNTEAFF
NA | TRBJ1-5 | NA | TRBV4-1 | TGCGCCAGCAGCCAAGTAAGGCGGAATCAGCCCCAGCATTTT | CASSQVRRNQPQHF
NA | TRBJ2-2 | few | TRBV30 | TGTGCCTGGAGTGTTTTACGAGGCATCGCGAACACCGGGGAGCTGTTTTTT | CAWSVLRGIANTGELFF
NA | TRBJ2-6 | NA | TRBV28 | TGTGCCAGCAGCCCGGGTGCTACCTCTGGGGCCAACGTCCTGACTTTC | CASSPGATSGANVLTF
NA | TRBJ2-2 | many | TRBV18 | TGTGCCAGTGCAGGGGAGAGGAACACCGGGGAGCTGTTTTTT | CASAGERNTGELFF
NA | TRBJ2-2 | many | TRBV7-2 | TGTGCCAGCAGCTTAGGTGCGGGGTACTCGCTCTCCGGGGAGCTGTTTTTT | CASSLGAGYSLSGELFF
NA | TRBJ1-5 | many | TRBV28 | TGTGCCAGCAGTCAGCCAGTATACATGTATAGCAATCAGCCCCAGCATTTT | CASSQPVYMYSNQPQHF
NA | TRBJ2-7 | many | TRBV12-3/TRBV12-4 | TGTGCCAGCAGCTGGTGGGCAGGGGCTAACGAGCAGTACTTC | CASSWWAGANEQYF
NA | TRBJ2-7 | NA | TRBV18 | TGTGCCAGCTCGTCCTTTCCGGGAACCCAATTCGGAGAGCAGTACTTC | CASSSFPGTQFGEQYF
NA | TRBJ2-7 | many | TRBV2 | TGTGCCAGCAGTGTGGGGTACTCCTACGAGCAGTACTTC | CASSVGYSYEQYF
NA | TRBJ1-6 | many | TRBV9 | TGTGCCAGCAGCCCCGCTGGGCAGGCTAATTCACCCCTCCACTTT | CASSPAGQANSPLHF
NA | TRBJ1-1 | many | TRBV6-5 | TGTGCCAGCAGGAGAACAGGGAACACTGAAGCTTTCTTT | CASRRTGNTEAFF
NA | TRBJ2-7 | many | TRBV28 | TGTGCCAGCAGTCTCCACCGGGACCGCCAGAGCTCCTACGAGCAGTACTTC | CASSLHRDRQSSYEQYF
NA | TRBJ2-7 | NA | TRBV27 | TGTGCCACCAGTGACTCCTTTGGACAGACCTACGAGCAGTACTTC | CATSDSFGQTYEQYF
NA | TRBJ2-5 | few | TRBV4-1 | TGCGCCAGCAGCCAACTTTACATCCTGTACCAAGAGACCCAGTACTTC | CASSQLYILYQETQYF
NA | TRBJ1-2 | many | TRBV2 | TGTGCCAGCAGAAGGGAGGAGGGCTACACCTTC | CASRREEGYTF
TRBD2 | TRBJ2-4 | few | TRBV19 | TGTGCCAGTAGTCCATTAGCGGGAGCAGCCAAAAACATTAAGTACTTC | CASSPLAGAAKNIKYF
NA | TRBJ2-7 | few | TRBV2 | TGTGCCAGCACAACGCCCAGGGGGGGATTTAGGGGGGAGCAGTACTTC | CASTTPRGGFRGEQYF
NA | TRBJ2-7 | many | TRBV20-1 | TGCAGTGCGGGATCCGGCGGGCGATACGAGCAGTACTTC | CSAGSGGRYEQYF
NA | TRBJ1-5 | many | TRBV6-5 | TGTGCCAGCAGTTACTCTTTCGGCAATCAGCCCCAGCATTTT | CASSYSFGNQPQHF
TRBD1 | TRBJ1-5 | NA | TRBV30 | TGTGCCTGGAGAAAGACAGGGGGAAGCAATCAGCCCCAGCATTTT | CAWRKTGGSNQPQHF
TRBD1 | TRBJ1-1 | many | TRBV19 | TGTGCCAGTAGTGTCCGGGACAGGGTTGGCACTGAAGCTTTCTTT | CASSVRDRVGTEAFF
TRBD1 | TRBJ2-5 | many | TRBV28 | TGTGCCAGCAGTTCATATAGGACAGGGAAGGCTTCGGAGACCCAGTACTTC | CASSSYRTGKASETQYF